This T cell receptor (beta chain) was identified in a study of technical replicates of blood from several donors. Clones were read by immunoSEQ multiplex PCR, and TCRdb kept only the in-frame ones, dropping some. The sample includes over 70,000 clones, approximately 94% of them seen just once. Trimming removed 4 bases from V and 3 bases from J, with 13 bases in between. The CDR3 totals 13 residues. Germline V CDR1 and CDR2: SQVTM, ANQGSEA. The sequence came from a human donor in good health. The sample was T cells isolated from PBMCs. V and J are TRBV29-1 and TRBJ2-7, with D possibly being TRBD1 or TRBD2 (5 bases each). The CDR3 loop reads CSVVEGTGYEQYF. In nucleotides, the CDR3 is TGCAGCGTTGTAGAGGGAACAGGCTACGAGCAGTACTTC.